The sequence of this T cell receptor beta chain was determined in a study of CD8 T cells in ankylosing spondylitis. Study conclusions and caveats: The clones that were linked to disease were reported to be significantly enriched in matched synovial fluid samples from ankylosing spondylitis patients. Within ankylosing spondylitis blood, a TCR beta motif made up of under 10 highly homologous variants appeared to be characteristic. Earlier studies detected some motif variants in reactive arthritis synovial fluid and blood. Disease-linked clones bore a CD8+ phenotype, appearing relatively rarely in peripheral blood.

The table lists this clonotype with many counts. Antigen: not known. For TCR beta, libraries came from quantitative 5'-RACE with molecular barcodes. From the 5' RACE reads, TCRdb called clonotypes with MiXCR, one entry per CDR3 protein. This table has under 250,000 distinct CDR3 sequences, approximately 7.4% appearing once. Germline V CDR1 and CDR2: LNHNV, YYDKDF (reference sequence). CDR3 length: 15 residues. Trimming took 0 bases from V and 4 from J, leaving 13 bases between them. What was sequenced was blood, either unsorted or a sorted T cell fraction (not recorded which). This sequence originates from a male donor with ankylosing spondylitis. The chain carries TRBV15 and TRBJ2-7, with unresolved D. The CDR3 DNA sequence: TGTGCCACCAGCAGAGATCTGGCAGACTCTTACGAGCAGTACTTC. Translated: CATSRDLADSYEQYF.